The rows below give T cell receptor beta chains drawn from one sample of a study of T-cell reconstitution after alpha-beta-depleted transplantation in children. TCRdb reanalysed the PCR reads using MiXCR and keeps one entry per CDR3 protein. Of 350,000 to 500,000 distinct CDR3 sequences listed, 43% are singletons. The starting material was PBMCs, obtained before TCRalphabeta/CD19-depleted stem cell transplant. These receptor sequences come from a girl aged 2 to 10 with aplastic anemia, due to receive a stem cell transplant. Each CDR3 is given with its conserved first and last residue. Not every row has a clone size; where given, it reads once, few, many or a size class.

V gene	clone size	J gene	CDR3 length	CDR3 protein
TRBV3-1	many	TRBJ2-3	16	CASSQDGGKATDTQYF
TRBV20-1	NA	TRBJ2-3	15	CSARGIGTSTDTQYF
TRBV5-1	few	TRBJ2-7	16	CASSLGTGSRGTTLYF
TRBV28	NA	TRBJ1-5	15	CASSLNTLRGQPQHF
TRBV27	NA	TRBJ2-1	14	CASSSLGTGAKQFF
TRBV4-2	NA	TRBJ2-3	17	CASSQVSSGSRTDTQYF
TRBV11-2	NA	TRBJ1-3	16	CASSTPGQFSGNTIYF
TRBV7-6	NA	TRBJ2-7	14	CASSLAIQGGEQYF
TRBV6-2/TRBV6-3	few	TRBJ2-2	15	CAIQRDRGGTGELFF
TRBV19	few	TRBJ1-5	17	CASTPGRLLYSNQPQHF
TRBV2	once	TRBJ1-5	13	CASNRVSNQPQHF
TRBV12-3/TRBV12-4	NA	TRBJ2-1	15	CASTLLLGERNEQFF
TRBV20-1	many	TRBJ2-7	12	CSTPGSLYEQYF
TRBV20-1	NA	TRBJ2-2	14	CSANKQGAAGELFF
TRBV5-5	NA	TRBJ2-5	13	CASSLTGWETQYF
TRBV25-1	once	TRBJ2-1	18	CASSGESGDPRLDNEQFF
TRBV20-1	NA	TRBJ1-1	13	CSAPGQTNTEAFF
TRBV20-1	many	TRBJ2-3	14	CSAGRLIHADTQYF
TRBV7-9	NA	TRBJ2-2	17	CASSFGQFVSNTGELFF
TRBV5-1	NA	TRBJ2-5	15	CASSSEGRRLETQYF
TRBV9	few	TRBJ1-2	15	CASSVEEAGSYGYTF
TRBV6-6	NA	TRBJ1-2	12	CASSPNSDGYTF
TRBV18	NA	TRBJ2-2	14	CASSSRSWTGELFF
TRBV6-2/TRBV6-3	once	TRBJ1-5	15	CASRRRGSSNQPQHF
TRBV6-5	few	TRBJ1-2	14	CASSYRANYYGYTF
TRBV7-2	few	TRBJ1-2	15	CASSLDSGAYYGYTF
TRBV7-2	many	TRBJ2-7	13	CASSLVSNGEQYF
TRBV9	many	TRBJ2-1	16	CASSVAQGGLYNEQFF
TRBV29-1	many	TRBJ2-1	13	CSVEEPLALGQFF
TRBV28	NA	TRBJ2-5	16	CASRGQRSLYQETQYF
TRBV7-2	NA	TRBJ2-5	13	CASSTDSSGTQYF
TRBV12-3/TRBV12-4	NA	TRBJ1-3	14	CASSPSGGGNTIYF
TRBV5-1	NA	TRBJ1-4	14	CASGPGQAREKLFF
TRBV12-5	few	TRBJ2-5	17	CASGRPQGRGAVETQYF
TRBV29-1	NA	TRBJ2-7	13	CSVKPILRDEQYF
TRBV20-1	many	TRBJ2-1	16	CSAREWGTSAYNEQFF
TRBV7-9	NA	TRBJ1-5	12	CASSLPGQPQHF
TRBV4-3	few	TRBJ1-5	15	CASSSTRGRSQPQHF
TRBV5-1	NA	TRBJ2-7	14	CASSLSRGRDEQYF
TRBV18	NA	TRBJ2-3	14	CASSPGWSTDTQYF